The following is a TCR beta chain sequence with its context. The antigen remains unidentified. This sample includes further DNA sequences coding for the same CDR3. The table came from immunoSEQ multiplex PCR; TCRdb's copy has only in-frame clones and leaves some out. Of about a million clones listed, about 74% are singletons. The sample originates from a study of shared clonotypes between healthy human individuals. Notes on the study in general: Larger estimated richness was generally recorded for naive subsets relative to memory subsets.

The V gene end was trimmed by 6 bases and the J gene end by 2 bases; junction bases not matched to a gene: 7. Germline-derived CDR1 and CDR2 are MNHEY and SVGAGI. CDR3 length: 15 amino acids. This sequence joins TRBV6-5 and TRBJ1-2, with 9 bases matching TRBD1. The sequenced sample was memory CD4+ T cells sorted from blood. Subset: CD45RA-negative fraction. The receptor was derived from a man aged 18 to 35 in good health. The CDR3 is CASRPPGQGNYGYTF. Written as DNA, the CDR3 is TGTGCCAGCAGGCCACCGGGACAGGGAAACTATGGCTACACCTTC.